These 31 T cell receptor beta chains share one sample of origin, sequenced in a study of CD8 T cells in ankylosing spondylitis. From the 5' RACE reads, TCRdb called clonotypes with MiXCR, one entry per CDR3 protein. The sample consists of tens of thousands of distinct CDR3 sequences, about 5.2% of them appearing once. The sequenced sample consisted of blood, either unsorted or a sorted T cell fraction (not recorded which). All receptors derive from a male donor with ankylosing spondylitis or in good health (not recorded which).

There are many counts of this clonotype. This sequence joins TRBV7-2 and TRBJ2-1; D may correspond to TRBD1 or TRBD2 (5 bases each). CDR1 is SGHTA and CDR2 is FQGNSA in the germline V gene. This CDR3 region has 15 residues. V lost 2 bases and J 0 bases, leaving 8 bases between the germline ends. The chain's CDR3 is CASSLSGGSYNEQFF. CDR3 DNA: TGTGCCAGCAGCTTAAGTGGGGGCTCCTACAATGAGCAGTTCTTC.

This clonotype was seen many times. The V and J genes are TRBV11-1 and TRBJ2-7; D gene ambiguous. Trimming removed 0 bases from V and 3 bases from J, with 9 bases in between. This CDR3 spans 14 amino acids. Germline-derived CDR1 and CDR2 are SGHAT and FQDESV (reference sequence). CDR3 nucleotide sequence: TGTGCCAGCAGCTTAGCGGGTGTCTTCTACGAGCAGTACTTC. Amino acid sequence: CASSLAGVFYEQYF.

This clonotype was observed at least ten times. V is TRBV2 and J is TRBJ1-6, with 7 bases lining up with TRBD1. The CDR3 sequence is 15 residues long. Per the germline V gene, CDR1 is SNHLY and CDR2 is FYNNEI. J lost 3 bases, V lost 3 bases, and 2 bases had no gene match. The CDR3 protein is CASSDRDSYNSPLHF. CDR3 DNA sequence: TGTGCCAGCAGTGACCGGGACAGCTATAATTCACCCCTCCACTTT.

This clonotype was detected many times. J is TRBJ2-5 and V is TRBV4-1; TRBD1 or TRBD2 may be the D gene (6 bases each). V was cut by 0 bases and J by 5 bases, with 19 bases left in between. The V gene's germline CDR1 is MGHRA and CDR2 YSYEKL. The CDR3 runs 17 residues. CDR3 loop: CASSQEGAGRTSETQYF. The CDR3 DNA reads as TGCGCCAGCAGCCAAGAGGGGGCGGGGAGGACTTCGGAGACCCAGTACTTC.

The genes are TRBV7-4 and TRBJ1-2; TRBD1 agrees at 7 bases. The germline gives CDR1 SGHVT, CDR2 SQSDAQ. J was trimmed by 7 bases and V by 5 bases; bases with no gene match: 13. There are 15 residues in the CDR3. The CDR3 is CASSTDDRVRLGYTF. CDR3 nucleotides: TGTGCCAGCAGCACCGATGACAGGGTACGCCTTGGCTACACCTTC.

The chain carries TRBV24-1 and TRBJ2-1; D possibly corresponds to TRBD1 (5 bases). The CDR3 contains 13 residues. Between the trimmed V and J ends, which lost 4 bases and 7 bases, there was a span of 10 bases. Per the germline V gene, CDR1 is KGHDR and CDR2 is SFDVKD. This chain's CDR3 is CATSDPQGNEQFF. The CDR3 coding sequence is TGTGCCACCAGTGACCCCCAGGGAAATGAGCAGTTCTTC.

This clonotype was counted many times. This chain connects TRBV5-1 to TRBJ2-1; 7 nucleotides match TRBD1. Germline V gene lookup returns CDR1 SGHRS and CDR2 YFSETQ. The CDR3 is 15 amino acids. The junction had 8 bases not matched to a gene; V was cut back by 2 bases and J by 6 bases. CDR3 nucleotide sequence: TGCGCCAGCAGCTTAGGAGGACAGGACTTCAATGAGCAGTTCTTC. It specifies CASSLGGQDFNEQFF.

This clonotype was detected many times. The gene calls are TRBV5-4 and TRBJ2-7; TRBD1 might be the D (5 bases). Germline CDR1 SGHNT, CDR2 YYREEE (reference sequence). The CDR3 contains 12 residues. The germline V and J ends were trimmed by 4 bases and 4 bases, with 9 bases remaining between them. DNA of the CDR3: TGTGCCAGCAGCGTTACAGGTTACGAGCAGTACTTC. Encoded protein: CASSVTGYEQYF.

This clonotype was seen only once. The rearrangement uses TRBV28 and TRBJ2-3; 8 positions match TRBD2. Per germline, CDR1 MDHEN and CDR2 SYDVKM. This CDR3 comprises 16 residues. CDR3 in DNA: TGTGTCAACAGTTTGAATATCGGGGGGGGCCAAGATACGCAGTATTTT. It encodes CVNSLNIGGGQDTQYF.

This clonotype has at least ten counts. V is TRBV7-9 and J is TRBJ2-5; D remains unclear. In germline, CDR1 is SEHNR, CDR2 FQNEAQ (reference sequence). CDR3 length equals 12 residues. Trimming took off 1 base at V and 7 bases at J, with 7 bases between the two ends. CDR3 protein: CASSLDAGTQYF. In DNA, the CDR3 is TGTGCCAGCAGCTTAGATGCTGGGACCCAGTACTTC.

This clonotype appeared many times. The CDR3 DNA sequence: TGTGCCAGCACTGGACAGGGAGGGCGCACTGAAGCTTTCTTT. It encodes CASTGQGGRTEAFF. The chain uses TRBV2 and TRBJ1-1; TRBD1 aligns across 8 bases. CDR1 SNHLY and CDR2 FYNNEI come from the germline V gene. Trimming at V came to 7 bases and at J to 4 bases, leaving 8 bases not matched to a gene. The CDR3 runs to 14 residues.

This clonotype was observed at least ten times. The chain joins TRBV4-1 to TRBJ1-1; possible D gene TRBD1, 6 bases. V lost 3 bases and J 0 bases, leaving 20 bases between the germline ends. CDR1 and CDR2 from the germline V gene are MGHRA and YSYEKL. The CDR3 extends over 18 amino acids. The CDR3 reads CASSHATGYGSMNTEAFF. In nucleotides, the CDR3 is TGCGCCAGCAGCCATGCAACAGGGTATGGTTCTATGAACACTGAAGCTTTCTTT.

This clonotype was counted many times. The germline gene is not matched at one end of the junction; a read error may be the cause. The CDR3 DNA sequence: TGTGCCTGGCATGGACAGTTCAACTATGGCTACACTTTC. Protein sequence: CAWHGQFNYGYTF. The V call is TRBV30, the J call TRBJ1-2; TRBD1 is a possible D gene (6 bases). The CDR3 runs 13 residues. Germline loops: CDR1 GTSNPN, CDR2 SVGIG (reference sequence).

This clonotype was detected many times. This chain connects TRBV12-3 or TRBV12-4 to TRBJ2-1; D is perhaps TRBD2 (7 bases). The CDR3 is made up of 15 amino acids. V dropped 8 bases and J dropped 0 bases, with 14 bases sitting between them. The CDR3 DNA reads TGTGCCAGCCGGGGGGCTGGGAGCTCCTACAATGAGCAGTTCTTC. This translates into CASRGAGSSYNEQFF.

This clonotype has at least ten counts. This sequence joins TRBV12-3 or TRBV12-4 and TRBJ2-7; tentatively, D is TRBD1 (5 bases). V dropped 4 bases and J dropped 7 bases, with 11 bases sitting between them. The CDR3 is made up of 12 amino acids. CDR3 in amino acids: CASSSAGREQYF. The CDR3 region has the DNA TGTGCCAGCAGTTCGGCAGGGCGGGAGCAGTACTTC.

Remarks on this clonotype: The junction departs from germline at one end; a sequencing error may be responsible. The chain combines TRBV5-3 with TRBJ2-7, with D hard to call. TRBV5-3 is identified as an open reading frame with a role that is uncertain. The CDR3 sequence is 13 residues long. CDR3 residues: CARSSGPTVEQYF. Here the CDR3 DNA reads TGTGCCAGGAGCTCCGGGCCCACGGTCGAGCAGTACTTC.

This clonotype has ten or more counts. The CDR3 DNA follows: TGCAGTGCTCCGAGGGTCGCGGGGGGGTTCACAGATACGCAGTATTTT. Its translation is CSAPRVAGGFTDTQYF. The chain joins TRBV20-1 to TRBJ2-3, with 9 bases that match TRBD2. The germline V gene has CDR1 DFQATT and CDR2 SNEGSKA (reference sequence). CDR3 length equals 16 residues. The ends lost 5 bases at V and 2 bases at J; junction bases unmatched: 11.

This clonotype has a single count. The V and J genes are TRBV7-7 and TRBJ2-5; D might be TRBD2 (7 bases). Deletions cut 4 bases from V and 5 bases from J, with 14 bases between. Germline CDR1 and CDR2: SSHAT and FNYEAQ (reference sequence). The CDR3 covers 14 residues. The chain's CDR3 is CASSSTQGGETQYF. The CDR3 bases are TGTGCCAGCAGCTCCACACAGGGAGGGGAGACCCAGTACTTC.

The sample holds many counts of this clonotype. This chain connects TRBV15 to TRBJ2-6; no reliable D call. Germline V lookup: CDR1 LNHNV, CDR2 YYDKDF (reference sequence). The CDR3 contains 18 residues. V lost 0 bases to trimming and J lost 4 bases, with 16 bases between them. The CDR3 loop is CATSRERTALGGANVLTF. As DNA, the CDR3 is TGTGCCACCAGCAGAGAAAGGACCGCCCTAGGGGGGGCCAACGTCCTGACTTTC.

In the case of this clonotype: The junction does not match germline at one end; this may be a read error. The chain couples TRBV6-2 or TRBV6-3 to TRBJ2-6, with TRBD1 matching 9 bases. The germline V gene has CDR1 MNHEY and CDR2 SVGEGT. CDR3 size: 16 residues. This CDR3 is CASSLDRGFGANVPTF. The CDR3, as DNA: TGTGCCAGCAGTCTGGACAGGGGTTTTGGGGCCAACGTCCCGACTTTC.

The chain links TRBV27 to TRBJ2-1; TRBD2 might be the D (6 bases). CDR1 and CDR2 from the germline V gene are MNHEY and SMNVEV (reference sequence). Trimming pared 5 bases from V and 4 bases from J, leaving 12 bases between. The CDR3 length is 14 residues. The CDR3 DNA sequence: TGTGCCAGCAGTCTCGGGACTTCTTACAATGAGCAGTTCTTC. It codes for CASSLGTSYNEQFF.

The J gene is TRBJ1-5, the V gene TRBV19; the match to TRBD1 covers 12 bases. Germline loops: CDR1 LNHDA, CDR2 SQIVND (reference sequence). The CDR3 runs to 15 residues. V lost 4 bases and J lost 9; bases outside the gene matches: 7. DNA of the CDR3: TGTGCCAGTAGTACAGGGGGACAGGGGGCGAGGCCCCAGCATTTT. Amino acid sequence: CASSTGGQGARPQHF. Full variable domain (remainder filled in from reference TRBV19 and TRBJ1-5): DGGITQSPKYLFRKEGQNVTLSCEQNLNHDAMYWYRQDPGQGLRLIYYSQIVNDFQKGDIAEGYSVSREKKESFPLTVTSAQKNPTAFYLCASSTGGQGARPQHFGDGTRLSIL.

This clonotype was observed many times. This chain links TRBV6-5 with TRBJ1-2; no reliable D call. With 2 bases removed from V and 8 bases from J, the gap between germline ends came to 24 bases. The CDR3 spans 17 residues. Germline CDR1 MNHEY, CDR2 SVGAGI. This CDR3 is CASSYLGKVPGGEGYTF. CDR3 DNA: TGTGCCAGCAGTTACCTGGGGAAAGTACCGGGAGGTGAAGGCTACACCTTC.

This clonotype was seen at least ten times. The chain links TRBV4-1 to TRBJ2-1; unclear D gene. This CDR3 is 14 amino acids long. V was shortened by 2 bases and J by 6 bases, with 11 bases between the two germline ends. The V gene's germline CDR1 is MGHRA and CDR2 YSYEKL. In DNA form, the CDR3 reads TGCGCCAGCAGCCAACAAGGATTGGTCAATGAGCAGTTCTTC. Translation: CASSQQGLVNEQFF.

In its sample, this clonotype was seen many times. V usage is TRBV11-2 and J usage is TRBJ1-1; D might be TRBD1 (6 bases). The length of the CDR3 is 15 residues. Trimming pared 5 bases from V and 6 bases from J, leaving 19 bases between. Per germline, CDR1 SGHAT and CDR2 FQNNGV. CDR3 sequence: CASSPGVRGISEAFF. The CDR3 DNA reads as TGTGCCAGCAGCCCAGGGGTCCGGGGTATCTCTGAAGCTTTCTTT.

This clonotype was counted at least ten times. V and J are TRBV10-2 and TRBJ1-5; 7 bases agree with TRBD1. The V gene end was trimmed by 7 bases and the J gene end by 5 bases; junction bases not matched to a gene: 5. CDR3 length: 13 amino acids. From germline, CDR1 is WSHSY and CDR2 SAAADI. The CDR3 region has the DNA TGCGCCAGCACCCCAGGGGGGGATCAGCCCCAGCATTTT. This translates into CASTPGGDQPQHF.

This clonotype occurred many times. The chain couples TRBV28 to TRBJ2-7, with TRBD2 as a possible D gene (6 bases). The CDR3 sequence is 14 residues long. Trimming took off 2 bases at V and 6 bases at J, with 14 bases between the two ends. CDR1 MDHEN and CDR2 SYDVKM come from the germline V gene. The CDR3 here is CASSLVGDSGEQYF. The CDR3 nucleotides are TGTGCCAGCAGTTTAGTGGGGGACTCTGGCGAGCAGTACTTC.

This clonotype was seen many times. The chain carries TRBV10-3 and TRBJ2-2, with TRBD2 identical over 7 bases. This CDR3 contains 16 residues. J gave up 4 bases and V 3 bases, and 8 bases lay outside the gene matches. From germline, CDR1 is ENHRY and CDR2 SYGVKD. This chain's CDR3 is CAISELASGATGELFF. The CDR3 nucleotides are TGTGCCATCAGTGAATTAGCTAGCGGTGCCACCGGGGAGCTGTTTTTT.

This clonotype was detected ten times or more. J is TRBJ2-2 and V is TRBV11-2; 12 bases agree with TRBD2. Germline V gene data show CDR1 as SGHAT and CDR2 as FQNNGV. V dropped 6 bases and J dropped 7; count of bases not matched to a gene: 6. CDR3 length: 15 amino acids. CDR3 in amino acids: CASRRLAGDGGELFF. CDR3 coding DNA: TGTGCCAGCAGGAGACTAGCGGGGGATGGCGGGGAGCTGTTTTTT.

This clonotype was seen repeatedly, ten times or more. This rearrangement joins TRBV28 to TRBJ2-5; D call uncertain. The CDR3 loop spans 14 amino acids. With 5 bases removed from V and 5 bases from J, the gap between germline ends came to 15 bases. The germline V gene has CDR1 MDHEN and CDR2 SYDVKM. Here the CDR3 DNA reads TGTGCCAGCAGTCTACCCCGAACTGGTGAGACCCAGTACTTC. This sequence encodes CASSLPRTGETQYF.

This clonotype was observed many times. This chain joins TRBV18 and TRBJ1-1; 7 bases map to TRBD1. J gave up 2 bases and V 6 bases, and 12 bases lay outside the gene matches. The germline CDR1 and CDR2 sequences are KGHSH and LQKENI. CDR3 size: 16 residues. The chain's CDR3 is CASSPAPGTANTEAFF. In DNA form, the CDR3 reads TGTGCCAGCTCTCCGGCCCCCGGGACAGCCAACACTGAAGCTTTCTTT.